This entry lists 9 T cell receptor beta chains sequenced from one sample in a study of shared clonotypes between healthy human individuals. Profiling relied on immunoSEQ multiplex PCR, and the TCRdb table lists in-frame clones only, not all of them. There are millions of clones in the sample; around nine tenths occur only once, and 0.14% lies in the top ten. Specimen: naive CD4+ T cells sorted from blood. Subset noted: CD45RA+ positively selected. The source of these receptors is a man in his late teens or twenties in good health.

This chain connects TRBV2 to TRBJ2-7, with 7 bases aligning to TRBD2. With V trimmed by 8 bases and J by 6 bases, 10 bases remained unmatched. Germline loops: CDR1 SNHLY, CDR2 FYNNEI. This CDR3 contains 13 residues. CDR3 sequence (DNA): TGTGCCAGCCTGGGGGGGACCTCTAGCGAGCAGTACTTC. Translating gives CASLGGTSSEQYF.

A remark on this clone: Other DNA sequences in the same sample also yield this CDR3. The chain is built from TRBV7-2 and TRBJ2-2; no reliable D call. CDR1 and CDR2 from the germline V gene are SGHTA and FQGNSA. This CDR3 region has 12 residues. The V gene lost 1 base and the J gene lost 8 bases, with 5 bases spanning the gap. CDR3 nucleotides: TGTGCCAGCAGCTTAGTAGGTGGGGAGCTGTTTTTT. Its protein is CASSLVGGELFF.

V and J are TRBV7-2 and TRBJ1-2, with D hard to call. From germline, CDR1 is SGHTA and CDR2 FQGNSA. This CDR3 has 14 residues. Trimming removed 8 bases from V and 0 bases from J, with 13 bases in between. The CDR3 here is CASLRREANYGYTF. CDR3 coding DNA: TGTGCCAGCCTCAGGAGGGAGGCTAACTATGGCTACACCTTC.

The chain uses TRBV7-8 and TRBJ2-4, with a weak D call TRBD2 (5 bases). This CDR3 contains 14 residues. V was trimmed by 2 bases and J by 5 bases, leaving 10 bases between them. Germline V gene lookup returns CDR1 SGHVS and CDR2 FQNEAQ. The CDR3 loop is CASSLRTAENIQYF. The CDR3 nucleotides are TGTGCCAGCAGCTTACGTACAGCGGAAAACATTCAGTACTTC.

In this sample, this clone turned up once. The rearrangement joins TRBV5-5 to TRBJ1-4; no clear D gene. Between the trimmed V and J ends, which lost 0 bases and 4 bases, there was a span of 10 bases. The germline gives CDR1 SGHKS, CDR2 YYEKEE (reference sequence). This CDR3 has 15 amino acids. For the CDR3, the DNA is TGTGCCAGCAGCTTGGTGGATACGGTTAATGAAAAACTGTTTTTT. It codes for CASSLVDTVNEKLFF.

The chain couples TRBV6-4 to TRBJ1-2; D remains unclear. The V and J ends lost 4 bases and 4 bases respectively, with 16 bases between them. The germline CDR1 and CDR2 sequences are MRHNA and SNTAGT. The CDR3 length is 15 residues. CDR3 sequence: CASSALEGSPYGYTF. The CDR3 bases are TGTGCCAGCAGTGCCCTCGAAGGGTCCCCCTATGGCTACACCTTC.

The V and J genes are TRBV28 and TRBJ1-6; the D is unclear. Germline assignment: CDR1 MDHEN and CDR2 SYDVKM. The CDR3 covers 12 residues. This CDR3 is CDTSFYNSPLHF. The DNA for the CDR3 is TGTGACACCTCGTTCTATAATTCACCCCTCCACTTT.

The chain joins TRBV5-6 to TRBJ1-5, with D unresolved. This CDR3 contains 14 residues. Germline loops: CDR1 SGHDT, CDR2 YYEEEE. Between the trimmed V and J ends, which lost 2 bases and 0 bases, there was a span of 6 bases. The CDR3 nucleotides are TGTGCCAGCAGCTTCTCGGCTAGCAATCAGCCCCAGCATTTT. Translating gives CASSFSASNQPQHF.

For this clone: This CDR3 is also generated by other DNA sequences in the sample. The genes are TRBV5-1 and TRBJ2-2; D is possibly TRBD1 or TRBD2 (5 bases each). Deletions cut 3 bases from V and 2 bases from J, with 8 bases between. The CDR3 runs to 14 residues. Germline values: CDR1 SGHRS, CDR2 YFSETQ. CDR3 region: CASSSGTNTGELFF. The CDR3 DNA reads TGCGCCAGCAGCTCCGGGACCAACACCGGGGAGCTGTTTTTT.